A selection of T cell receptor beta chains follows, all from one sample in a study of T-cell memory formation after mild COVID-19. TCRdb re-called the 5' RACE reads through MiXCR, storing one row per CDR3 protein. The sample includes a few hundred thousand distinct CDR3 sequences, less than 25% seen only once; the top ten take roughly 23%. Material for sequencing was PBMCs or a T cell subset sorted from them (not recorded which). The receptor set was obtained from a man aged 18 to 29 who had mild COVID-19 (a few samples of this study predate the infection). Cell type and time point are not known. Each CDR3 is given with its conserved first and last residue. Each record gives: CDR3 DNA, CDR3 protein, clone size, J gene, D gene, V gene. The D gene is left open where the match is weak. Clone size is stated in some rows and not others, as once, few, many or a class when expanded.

TGTGCCAGCAGCCAGGAGGGGTCCGGGGCCTATGGCTACACCTTC | CASSQEGSGAYGYTF | few | TRBJ1-2 | - | TRBV4-2
TGTGCCAGCAGCTTAGAGATCAGTTCGGGATCACCCCTCAACTTT | CASSLEISSGSPLNF | - | TRBJ1-6 | - | TRBV7-2
TGCGCCAGCAGCTTGGCAGGGATAACTAATGGCTACACCTTC | CASSLAGITNGYTF | - | TRBJ1-2 | - | TRBV5-1
TGTGCCAGCAGGAGGGACAGTAACTACGAGCAGTACTTC | CASRRDSNYEQYF | - | TRBJ2-7 | TRBD1 | TRBV6-6
TGCGCCAGCAGCGAAAAGAACCCCCGATCGGCGGCGGGGGGTGAAAAACTGTTTTTT | CASSEKNPRSAAGGEKLFF | few | TRBJ1-4 | - | TRBV5-1
TGTGCCATCGGTTTACAGGGCTCCCTCACAGATACGCAGTATTTT | CAIGLQGSLTDTQYF | - | TRBJ2-3 | - | TRBV10-3
TGTGCCAGCGGGGAGGGGGAGACCCAGTACTTC | CASGEGETQYF | - | TRBJ2-5 | TRBD2 | TRBV12-3/TRBV12-4
TGTGCCAGCAGTCTCCAGGGGGCTAGCGACCGGTCCGGGGAGCTGTTTTTT | CASSLQGASDRSGELFF | - | TRBJ2-2 | TRBD1 | TRBV7-3
TGTGCCAGCAGTGCATTCTGGCGGGAACCTAATCAGCCCCAGCATTTT | CASSAFWREPNQPQHF | - | TRBJ1-5 | - | TRBV6-1
TGCGCCAGCAGCGCGGGCCAGTTGGGCCCCACAGATACGCAGTATTTT | CASSAGQLGPTDTQYF | many | TRBJ2-3 | - | TRBV5-1
TGTGCCAGCAGTTTAAGCTACGACACTGAAGCTTTCTTT | CASSLSYDTEAFF | - | TRBJ1-1 | - | TRBV28
TGTGCCAGCAGCGTGGGGGTACCTGGGGCCAACGTCCTGACTTTC | CASSVGVPGANVLTF | - | TRBJ2-6 | - | TRBV7-6
TGTGCCAGCAGTTTAACGTCGGCAGGGGAGCTGTTTTTT | CASSLTSAGELFF | - | TRBJ2-2 | - | TRBV12-3/TRBV12-4
TGTGCCAGCAGTTACGATGGGGGGAACAATGAGCAGTTCTTC | CASSYDGGNNEQFF | few | TRBJ2-1 | - | TRBV6-5
TGCAGTGCTAGAGGTTTCCGGGAGAAGACGCACATCACAGATACGCAGTATTTT | CSARGFREKTHITDTQYF | - | TRBJ2-3 | - | TRBV20-1
TGTGCCAGCAGTTTGCGGGTTTGGGACAATGAGCAGTTCTTC | CASSLRVWDNEQFF | - | TRBJ2-1 | - | TRBV28
TGTGCCAGCGACCCAGGGTTAGGATATTCACCCCTCAACTTT | CASDPGLGYSPLNF | few | TRBJ1-6 | - | TRBV7-2
TGTGCCAGCAGCCAAGGTCACGCAGATACGCAGTATTTT | CASSQGHADTQYF | few | TRBJ2-3 | - | TRBV3-1
TGTGCCAGCTCGCCGGGGCGAAACACCATATATTTT | CASSPGRNTIYF | few | TRBJ1-3 | - | TRBV12-3/TRBV12-4
TGTGCCAGCAGTTACGGGCAGGGGGTCTCCTACGAGCAGTACTTC | CASSYGQGVSYEQYF | many | TRBJ2-7 | TRBD1 | TRBV6-5
TGTGCCAGCAGCTTAGTCGATGGTCAGGGGGCTAATGGAAACACCATATATTTT | CASSLVDGQGANGNTIYF | few | TRBJ1-3 | TRBD1 | TRBV7-8
TGTGCCAGCAGTAACGGAGTGTCCTACGAGCAGTACTTC | CASSNGVSYEQYF | few | TRBJ2-7 | - | TRBV25-1
TGCAGTGCTCTGTCCGGGACTTACTACAATGAGCAGTTCTTC | CSALSGTYYNEQFF | - | TRBJ2-1 | - | TRBV20-1
TGTGCCAGCAGCCAGGTTTCGGCCGGGGAGCTGTTTTTT | CASSQVSAGELFF | many | TRBJ2-2 | - | TRBV4-2
TGTGCCAGCAGCTTAAGTTGGGGGCTCAGCAATCAGCCCCAGCATTTT | CASSLSWGLSNQPQHF | once | TRBJ1-5 | - | TRBV7-2
TGCAGTGCGATCAAGGACGGCAATCAGCCCCAGCATTTT | CSAIKDGNQPQHF | few | TRBJ1-5 | - | TRBV20-1
TGTGCCAGCAGTTTATCGACGGGACAGGGAAACGAGCAGTACTTC | CASSLSTGQGNEQYF | - | TRBJ2-7 | TRBD1 | TRBV27
TGCGCCAGCAGCCCCTACATCGGTTCGGCTGAAGCTTTCTTT | CASSPYIGSAEAFF | - | TRBJ1-1 | - | TRBV4-3
TGTGCCAGCAAAGCACAATCGCTCTACAATGAGCAGTTCTTC | CASKAQSLYNEQFF | - | TRBJ2-1 | - | TRBV6-2/TRBV6-3
TGTGCCAGCAGCTCAGGGGGCTGGGGCTACACCTTC | CASSSGGWGYTF | - | TRBJ1-2 | TRBD1 | TRBV9
TGTGCCAGCAGCCCTACGGACAACACAGATACGCAGTATTTT | CASSPTDNTDTQYF | few | TRBJ2-3 | - | TRBV11-3
TGCAGCGCGACGTTGGGGACCGGGGAGCTGTTTTTT | CSATLGTGELFF | few | TRBJ2-2 | - | TRBV29-1
TGTGCCAGCAGCGTAGCGTACCTCGGGGGCGGGGAGCTGTTTTTT | CASSVAYLGGGELFF | few | TRBJ2-2 | - | TRBV9
TGCGCCAGCAGTGATTTGTTGGGAAATAGCAATCAGCCCCAGCATTTT | CASSDLLGNSNQPQHF | - | TRBJ1-5 | - | TRBV10-2
TGTGCCAGCAGCCTCGTAGCCCCCCACACAGATACGCAGTATTTT | CASSLVAPHTDTQYF | - | TRBJ2-3 | - | TRBV6-5
TGTGCCAGCAGCTTGAGCTTGCTCAACACTGAAGCTTTCTTT | CASSLSLLNTEAFF | - | TRBJ1-1 | - | TRBV7-9
TGTGCCAGCAGTTACTCGTGGGACAGGGGTTATGGCTACACCTTC | CASSYSWDRGYGYTF | once | TRBJ1-2 | TRBD1 | TRBV6-6
TGTGCCAGCAGCTTAAGTCGAGGGGCTAATTCACCCCTCCACTTT | CASSLSRGANSPLHF | - | TRBJ1-6 | - | TRBV7-2
TGTGCCAGCAGCCCTACAGGGTTTGGCTACACCTTC | CASSPTGFGYTF | - | TRBJ1-2 | - | TRBV7-9
TGCGCCAGCAGCTTGGTACAGGGAAACTACAATGAGCAGTTCTTC | CASSLVQGNYNEQFF | few | TRBJ2-1 | - | TRBV5-1
TGTGCCAGCAGTGAATACTCCATTAATTCACCCCTCCACTTT | CASSEYSINSPLHF | few | TRBJ1-6 | - | TRBV25-1